The rows below give T cell receptor beta chains drawn from one sample of a study of lymphopenia after photon versus proton radiotherapy. Produced via immunoSEQ multiplex PCR; TCRdb's table is partial and in-frame only. The sample records about 160,000 clones, approximately 86% being singletons. The starting material was peripheral blood, obtained from a patient treated with photon-based radiotherapy. The receptors shown here come from a man aged 50 to 59 with gastric cancer. CDR3s include the opening cysteine and the closing phenylalanine or tryptophan. The D gene is left open where the match is weak. Not all rows give a size; the values are once, few, many and, for expanded clones, a class.

J gene	V gene	clone size	D gene	CDR3 DNA	CDR3 protein
TRBJ1-1	TRBV14	NA	NA	TGTGCCAGCAGCCAAAATATGAACACTGAAGCTTTCTTT	CASSQNMNTEAFF
TRBJ2-7	TRBV5-1	NA	TRBD2	TGCGCCAGCAGCGCCCAAGGGACTACCACTTTTAGCGAGCAGTACTTC	CASSAQGTTTFSEQYF
TRBJ2-7	TRBV13	once	NA	TGTGCCAGCAGCTCGAGGACCGGGAACACCTACGAGCAGTACTTC	CASSSRTGNTYEQYF
TRBJ1-5	TRBV28	NA	NA	TGTGCCAGCAGCCGATACAGAGAGGGCCCTGCTAATCAGCCCCAGCATTTT	CASSRYREGPANQPQHF
TRBJ2-2	TRBV5-5	NA	NA	TGTGCCAGCAGCAACAGGCTCACCGGGGAGCTGTTTTTT	CASSNRLTGELFF
TRBJ2-7	TRBV29-1	NA	TRBD2	TGCAGCGTTGAGGTCGGGAGGGGCTACGAGCAGTACTTC	CSVEVGRGYEQYF
TRBJ2-1	TRBV29-1	once	NA	TGCAGCGTTGAGGGGGGTCGGGCCGCCTACAATGAGCAGTTCTTC	CSVEGGRAAYNEQFF
TRBJ1-2	TRBV10-3	once	NA	TGTGCCATCAGTGTAAGTGGGCAGACCTATGGCTACACCTTC	CAISVSGQTYGYTF
TRBJ2-1	TRBV7-9	NA	NA	TGTGCCAGCAGTTTACAGGGAAATGTGTACAATGAGCAGTTCTTC	CASSLQGNVYNEQFF
TRBJ2-7	TRBV27	NA	NA	TGTGCCAGCAGTTTATTGGGGATCTCCTACGAGCAGTACTTC	CASSLLGISYEQYF
TRBJ2-1	TRBV9	few	NA	TGTGCCAGCACTCCTAGGACAGAGGCCAATGAGCAGTTCTTC	CASTPRTEANEQFF
TRBJ1-3	TRBV6-6	NA	TRBD1	TGTGCCAGCAGAAACGACAGGGAGGCTGGAAACACCATATATTTT	CASRNDREAGNTIYF
TRBJ1-4	TRBV29-1	once	NA	TGCAGCGTATGGACGGAAGAAAAACTGTTTTTT	CSVWTEEKLFF
TRBJ2-2	TRBV2	NA	NA	TGTGCCAGCAGTGGGACGCAGGCCGGGGAGCTGTTTTTT	CASSGTQAGELFF
TRBJ2-2	TRBV9	NA	NA	TGTGCCAGCAGCGTTTCCTTTAGCGGGAACACCGGGGAGCTGTTTTTT	CASSVSFSGNTGELFF
TRBJ1-1	TRBV25-1	NA	NA	TGTGCCAGCAGTGTTGATCTCCTCACTGAAGCTTTCTTT	CASSVDLLTEAFF
TRBJ2-7	TRBV9	once	NA	TGTGCCAGCAGCGGTCGACAGGGAGGCGAGCAGTACTTC	CASSGRQGGEQYF
TRBJ1-1	TRBV4-1	NA	NA	TGCGCCAGCAGCCAAGATGGTGGGGACCTCACTGAAGCTTTCTTT	CASSQDGGDLTEAFF
TRBJ2-4	TRBV18	NA	NA	TGTGCCAGCTCACCAGCGCTCGGCAAAAACATTCAGTACTTC	CASSPALGKNIQYF
TRBJ2-7	TRBV6-5	NA	TRBD2	TGTGCCAGCAGCTGGACTAGCGGGAGGCGGAACGAGCAGTACTTC	CASSWTSGRRNEQYF
TRBJ2-7	TRBV9	NA	NA	TGTGCCAGCAGCGTGACAAGGGCATCCTACGAGCAGTACTTC	CASSVTRASYEQYF
TRBJ2-1	TRBV7-2	NA	NA	TGTGCCAGCAGCGAGAGCGGTTACTCCTACAATGAGCAGTTCTTC	CASSESGYSYNEQFF
TRBJ1-1	TRBV6-5	NA	NA	TGTGCCAGCAGTAAATCACCGGGGCAGCGAACTGAAGCTTTCTTT	CASSKSPGQRTEAFF
TRBJ1-2	TRBV28	NA	NA	TGTGCCAGCAGAAGTGGGGATGGCTACACCTTC	CASRSGDGYTF
TRBJ1-3	TRBV19	NA	NA	TGTGCCAGTCATGACATTTTGCGTAACACCATATATTTT	CASHDILRNTIYF
TRBJ2-5	TRBV11-2	NA	NA	TGTGCCAGCAGCTTAAGCGGGTCGGGGCGGAGACAAGAGACCCAGTACTTC	CASSLSGSGRRQETQYF
TRBJ2-7	TRBV19	NA	TRBD1	TGTGCCAGTAGTATAGATCGGACAGGGAATCCCTACGAGCAGTACTTC	CASSIDRTGNPYEQYF
TRBJ2-1	TRBV30	NA	NA	TGTGCCTGGAGGCTACCGGACAATGAGCAGTTCTTC	CAWRLPDNEQFF
TRBJ2-3	TRBV27	NA	TRBD1	TGTGCCAGCAGTTTAGTGGGACAGGGGTCCTTAGTCACAGATACGCAGTATTTT	CASSLVGQGSLVTDTQYF
TRBJ2-3	TRBV11-2	NA	TRBD1	TGTGCCAGCAGCTTAGGTTTGGACAGGGTGACAGATACGCAGTATTTT	CASSLGLDRVTDTQYF
TRBJ2-1	TRBV5-5	NA	TRBD2	TGTGCCAGCAGCTTGACTAGCGGGAGATACAATGAGCAGTTCTTC	CASSLTSGRYNEQFF
TRBJ1-1	TRBV9	NA	NA	TGTGCCAGCAGCGTGGGGGCCAGGGTAAGGCGAACTGAAGCTTTCTTT	CASSVGARVRRTEAFF
TRBJ2-5	TRBV6-6	NA	NA	TGTGCCAGCAGTAATACGGCGCAAGAGACCCAGTACTTC	CASSNTAQETQYF
TRBJ2-7	TRBV27	NA	TRBD1	TGTGCCAGCAGTTTCTCCCCCGGGACAGCCTCCTACGAGCAGTACTTC	CASSFSPGTASYEQYF
TRBJ2-3	TRBV4-2	NA	NA	TGTGCCAGCAGCCAAGATCTAAGTGGCCAGTGGACAGATACGCAGTATTTT	CASSQDLSGQWTDTQYF
TRBJ2-7	TRBV23-1	NA	TRBD1	TGCGCCAGCAGTCTCCGAGGGCCCGGGACAGGGGAGTACGAGCAGTACTTC	CASSLRGPGTGEYEQYF
TRBJ1-2	TRBV7-9	NA	TRBD1	TGTGCCAGCAGCCCAACAGGGGCCGGCTACACCTTC	CASSPTGAGYTF
TRBJ1-1	TRBV30	NA	TRBD1	TGTGCCTTGTCCGACAGGGGAAAGAACACTGAAGCTTTCTTT	CALSDRGKNTEAFF
TRBJ2-7	TRBV18	NA	NA	TGTGCCAGCTCTTCCCGGGACTCCCTCTCCTACGAGCAGTACTTC	CASSSRDSLSYEQYF
TRBJ2-7	TRBV30	NA	TRBD2	TGTGCCTGGATGACTAGCGGGAGCCCCTTATCCTACGAGCAGTACTTC	CAWMTSGSPLSYEQYF
TRBJ2-7	TRBV5-1	NA	TRBD2	TGCGCCAGCAGCTTGGTAGCGGGAGCATACGAGCAGTACTTC	CASSLVAGAYEQYF
TRBJ2-2	TRBV5-1	once	TRBD2	TGCGCCAGCAGCTTGGCCGTAGCGGGGACCGGGGAGCTGTTTTTT	CASSLAVAGTGELFF
TRBJ2-7	TRBV30	once	TRBD2	TGTGCCTGGAGTGTACTCAGGACTAGCGGGAGAACTGGCCGCTACGAGCAGTACTTC	CAWSVLRTSGRTGRYEQYF
TRBJ2-5	TRBV5-1	NA	NA	TGCGCCAGCAGCTCTGGGACTTACACCCTAGAGACCCAGTACTTC	CASSSGTYTLETQYF
TRBJ1-1	TRBV13	NA	NA	TGTGCCAGCAGCCTCGGGGGACGTATGAACACTGAAGCTTTCTTT	CASSLGGRMNTEAFF
TRBJ1-5	TRBV6-1	NA	NA	TGTGCCAGCAGCTTGGACCGGGGAAATCAGCCCCAGCATTTT	CASSLDRGNQPQHF
TRBJ2-2	TRBV9	NA	NA	TGTGCCAGCAGCTCTAGAGTGGCAGGGGGGCCCGGGGAGCTGTTTTTT	CASSSRVAGGPGELFF
TRBJ2-1	TRBV7-2	NA	TRBD1	TGTGCCAGCAGCCCCCCGGGGACAGTCTACAATGAGCAGTTCTTC	CASSPPGTVYNEQFF
TRBJ2-7	TRBV7-3	NA	NA	TGTGCCAGCAGCTCCCGGGCTAGCAGCAACGAGCAGTACTTC	CASSSRASSNEQYF
TRBJ1-4	TRBV5-4	NA	NA	TGTGCCAGCAGCTTGGAAGGGTTGAGTGAAAAACTGTTTTTT	CASSLEGLSEKLFF
TRBJ2-7	TRBV29-1	NA	NA	TGCAGCGTTGCGGCGGAATACGAGCAGTACTTC	CSVAAEYEQYF
TRBJ2-7	TRBV7-3	NA	NA	TGTGCCAGCAGCTTAACACACGGGACCGCCTACGAGCAGTACTTC	CASSLTHGTAYEQYF
TRBJ1-1	TRBV28	NA	NA	TGTGCCAGCACTTCGAGGGATGATGAAGCTTTCTTT	CASTSRDDEAFF
TRBJ1-1	TRBV18	NA	TRBD1	TGTGCCAGCTCAGCCGGGACAGTTCCCCAATGGAACACTGAAGCTTTCTTT	CASSAGTVPQWNTEAFF
TRBJ2-7	TRBV18	once	TRBD1	TGTGCCAGCTCACCAAGAACCCCGGGACAGGGGGCCATAGAGCAGTACTTC	CASSPRTPGQGAIEQYF
TRBJ1-1	TRBV5-1	NA	TRBD1	TGCGCCAGCAGATCTAGGACAGGGCCGAACACTGAAGCTTTCTTT	CASRSRTGPNTEAFF
TRBJ2-7	TRBV6-4	NA	NA	TGTGCCAGCAGTTACGACAGGTCCTACGAGCAGTACTTC	CASSYDRSYEQYF
TRBJ2-7	TRBV27	NA	NA	TGTGCCAGCAGTTTAAGAGACACCTCCTACGAGCAGTACTTC	CASSLRDTSYEQYF